This passage covers 29 T cell receptor beta chains from one sample sequenced in a study of T-cell reconstitution after alpha-beta-depleted transplantation in children. Preparing the TCRbeta library involved the use of unique molecular identifiers. TCRdb re-analysed the PCR reads in MiXCR, keeping a single row per CDR3 protein. This sample has 420,000 or so distinct CDR3 sequences; approximately 11% occur once, and the top ten carry approximately 5%. Material: PBMCs from the stem cell graft donor, obtained from the stem cell graft. Receptors were obtained from a human donor who donated a stem cell graft to a child with acute myeloid leukemia.

This clonotype was observed once. The V call is TRBV18, the J call TRBJ2-3, with 11 positions matching TRBD2. The CDR3 length is 14 residues. The germline V gene has CDR1 KGHSH and CDR2 LQKENI. After removal of 7 bases from V and 8 bases from J, the junction contained 8 bases not matched to a gene. The CDR3 here is CASLSGTSGATQYF. CDR3 DNA sequence: TGTGCCAGCTTATCCGGGACTAGCGGAGCTACGCAGTATTTT.

A few counts support this clonotype. J is TRBJ1-5 and V is TRBV20-1; D is unresolved. V was trimmed by 3 bases and J by 4 bases, leaving 7 bases between them. The CDR3 loop spans 12 amino acids. Germline V gives CDR1 DFQATT, CDR2 SNEGSKA (reference sequence). DNA for the CDR3: TGCAGTGCTAGCATGGGTAATCAGCCCCAGCATTTT. It encodes CSASMGNQPQHF.

This clonotype was observed many times. The rearrangement uses TRBV10-2 and TRBJ2-2, with a tentative D call TRBD2 (5 bases). Germline loops: CDR1 WSHSY, CDR2 SAAADI. The CDR3 has 14 amino acids. V dropped 6 bases and J dropped 5 bases, with 13 bases sitting between them. CDR3 sequence: CASRTPLGTGELFF. The DNA of the CDR3 is TGCGCCAGCAGAACTCCACTAGGAACCGGGGAGCTGTTTTTT.

The chain links TRBV18 to TRBJ2-7; D may be TRBD2 (5 bases). There are 13 residues in the CDR3. The V gene's germline CDR1 is KGHSH and CDR2 LQKENI. V lost 4 bases and J 4 bases, leaving 11 bases between the germline ends. The CDR3 DNA reads as TGTGCCAGCTCACAATCGAGGGAGTACGAGCAGTACTTC. Translated, it gives CASSQSREYEQYF. Full variable domain (missing parts from reference TRBV18 and TRBJ2-7): NAGVMQNPRHLVRRRGQEARLRCSPMKGHSHVYWYRQLPEEGLKFMVYLQKENIIDESGMPKERFSAEFPKEGPSILRIQQVVRGDSAAYFCASSQSREYEQYFGPGTRLTVT.

This clonotype occurred a few times. The V gene is TRBV7-2, the J gene TRBJ1-5; D gene unclear. Germline V lookup: CDR1 SGHTA, CDR2 FQGNSA. CDR3 size: 14 residues. Trimming stripped 1 base from V and 5 bases from J, with 9 bases between. Written as DNA, the CDR3 is TGTGCCAGCAGCTTAGAAGATAGGGATCAGCCCCAGCATTTT. This sequence encodes CASSLEDRDQPQHF.

The CDR3: CASDDRYYGYTF. The CDR3 DNA follows: TGTGCCAGTGATGACAGATACTATGGCTACACCTTC. The gene calls are TRBV6-1 and TRBJ1-2, with a possible D match to TRBD1 (5 bases). The V and J ends lost 9 bases and 3 bases respectively, with 11 bases between them. The germline CDR1 and CDR2 sequences are MNHNS and SASEGT. The CDR3 spans 12 residues.

This clonotype has at least ten counts. The chain joins TRBV29-1 to TRBJ2-3, with a possible D match to TRBD1 (6 bases). V was clipped by 3 bases and J by 1 base, with 8 bases between them. This CDR3 has 13 amino acids. Germline loops: CDR1 SQVTM, CDR2 ANQGSEA. DNA for the CDR3: TGCAGCGTTGATCCAGGGGGCACAGATACGCAGTATTTT. Its translation: CSVDPGGTDTQYF.

This clonotype was counted only a few times. CDR3 amino acids: CAISESGAGYGYTF. The CDR3 region has the DNA TGTGCCATCAGTGAGTCGGGGGCCGGCTATGGCTACACCTTC. This chain joins TRBV10-3 and TRBJ1-2; TRBD1 is a possible D gene (6 bases). Per germline, CDR1 ENHRY and CDR2 SYGVKD. V was trimmed by 0 bases and J by 4 bases, leaving 9 bases between them. The length of the CDR3 is 14 residues.

This clonotype has a handful of counts. The chain employs TRBV2 and TRBJ1-2, with D perhaps TRBD1 (6 bases). V lost 3 bases to trimming and J lost 6 bases, with 20 bases between them. This CDR3 is built from 16 residues. Germline V CDR1 and CDR2: SNHLY, FYNNEI. The CDR3 DNA sequence: TGTGCCAGCAGTGACAAGCGACAGGTCGGGAGTGATGGCTACACCTTC. Translation: CASSDKRQVGSDGYTF.

The gene calls are TRBV5-4 and TRBJ1-2; D is possibly TRBD1 (5 bases). V was trimmed by 3 bases and J by 8 bases, leaving 14 bases between them. The CDR3 loop spans 13 amino acids. CDR1 is SGHNT and CDR2 is YYREEE in the germline V gene (reference sequence). The CDR3 sequence: CASSSGTELGYTF. As DNA, the CDR3 is TGTGCCAGCAGCTCCGGGACGGAGTTAGGCTACACCTTC.

In its sample, this clonotype was seen a few times. The V and J genes are TRBV12-3 or TRBV12-4 and TRBJ2-5, with D possibly called TRBD1 or TRBD2 (5 bases each). The CDR3 sequence is 13 residues long. Trimming pared 6 bases from V and 4 bases from J, leaving 12 bases between. Written as DNA, the CDR3 is TGTGCCAGCAGACCCGGGACCGGAGAGACCCAGTACTTC. Translated, it gives CASRPGTGETQYF.

This clonotype was observed a few times. The rearrangement uses TRBV5-1 and TRBJ2-7; D might be TRBD1 (5 bases). In germline, CDR1 is SGHRS, CDR2 YFSETQ. The length of the CDR3 is 12 residues. With 4 bases removed from V and 5 bases from J, the gap between germline ends came to 10 bases. The DNA for the CDR3 is TGCGCCAGCAGCCCGTGGGGCGACGAGCAGTACTTC. Its translation: CASSPWGDEQYF.

This clonotype was observed a few times. The rearrangement uses TRBV7-6 and TRBJ1-4, with TRBD1 as a possible D gene (5 bases). Germline V lookup: CDR1 SGHVS, CDR2 FNYEAQ. CDR3 size: 14 residues. V was trimmed by 1 base and J by 8 bases, leaving 11 bases between them. The CDR3: CASSLGGGKEKLFF. The CDR3, as DNA: TGTGCCAGCAGCTTAGGCGGGGGGAAGGAAAAACTGTTTTTT.

J is TRBJ2-5 and V is TRBV12-3 or TRBV12-4; D could derive from TRBD1 or TRBD2 (5 bases each). The CDR3 loop spans 12 amino acids. Trimming removed 7 bases from V and 4 bases from J, with 10 bases in between. Here the CDR3 reads CASTPGRETQYF. The CDR3 region has the DNA TGTGCCAGCACTCCAGGGAGAGAGACCCAGTACTTC.

This clonotype was seen many times. The chain carries TRBV28 and TRBJ2-7; no definite D call. Germline V lookup: CDR1 MDHEN, CDR2 SYDVKM. The CDR3 sequence is 13 residues long. The V gene lost 6 bases and the J gene lost 4 bases, with 13 bases spanning the gap. The CDR3 sequence: CASSLGPRYEQYF. The DNA for the CDR3 is TGTGCCAGCAGCCTAGGGCCTAGGTACGAGCAGTACTTC.

This clonotype was counted many times. This chain links TRBV5-1 with TRBJ2-7; the D gene is possibly TRBD1 (6 bases). CDR1 is SGHRS and CDR2 is YFSETQ in the germline V gene. This CDR3 has 13 residues. The V and J ends lost 2 bases and 5 bases respectively, with 11 bases between them. CDR3 loop: CASSLSTGNEQYF. The CDR3 nucleotides read TGCGCCAGCAGCTTATCAACAGGGAACGAGCAGTACTTC. The variable domain in full, with the rest retrieved from reference TRBV5-1 and TRBJ2-7, is KAGVTQTPRYLIKTRGQQVTLSCSPISGHRSVSWYQQTPGQGLQFLFEYFSETQRNKGNFPGRFSGRQFSNSRSEMNVSTLELGDSALYLCASSLSTGNEQYFGPGTRLTVT.

This clonotype was observed a handful of times. This chain connects TRBV4-3 to TRBJ2-1; 9 bases match TRBD2. Germline V gene data show CDR1 as LGHNA and CDR2 as YSLEER. V shed 0 bases and J 9 bases; nucleotides not matched to a gene: 9. This CDR3 spans 16 amino acids. CDR3 protein: CASSQDWVAGDFEQFF. In nucleotides, the CDR3 is TGCGCCAGCAGCCAAGATTGGGTAGCGGGAGACTTTGAGCAGTTCTTC.

This clonotype was seen only a few times. The chain uses TRBV6-1 and TRBJ1-1, with a possible D match to TRBD1 (5 bases). The CDR3 consists of 14 residues. The V and J ends lost 4 bases and 7 bases respectively, with 16 bases between them. CDR1 MNHNS and CDR2 SASEGT come from the germline V gene. Here the CDR3 DNA reads TGTGCCAGCAGTGCCCAGGGTTGGGGTGGTGAAGCTTTCTTT. As protein: CASSAQGWGGEAFF.

In its sample, this clonotype was seen many times. The J gene is TRBJ2-7, the V gene TRBV20-1, with 8 bases lining up with TRBD2. The CDR3 extends over 16 amino acids. Trimming removed 1 base from V and 2 bases from J; junction bases left unmatched: 10. Germline V gives CDR1 DFQATT, CDR2 SNEGSKA (reference sequence). The CDR3: CSARGGRGLVTYEQYF. The CDR3 DNA reads as TGCAGTGCTAGAGGCGGCAGGGGACTAGTCACCTACGAGCAGTACTTC.

This clonotype came up a few times. This chain uses TRBV6-2 or TRBV6-3 with TRBJ2-7; D is uncertain. The CDR3 sequence is 13 residues long. The germline gives CDR1 MNHEY, CDR2 SVGEGT. With 2 bases removed from V and 6 bases from J, the gap between germline ends came to 11 bases. CDR3 bases: TGTGCCAGCAGTTACAGGGCTCTGGGCGAGCAGTACTTC. Translating it yields CASSYRALGEQYF.

This chain links TRBV20-1 with TRBJ1-3, with D hard to call. Trimming stripped 1 base from V and 2 bases from J, with 3 bases between. CDR3 length equals 12 residues. Germline values: CDR1 DFQATT, CDR2 SNEGSKA (reference sequence). The CDR3 reads CSARGTGNTIYF. Here the CDR3 DNA reads TGCAGTGCTAGAGGTACTGGAAACACCATATATTTT.

Here the CDR3 DNA reads TGTGCCAGCAGCGTAGGACAGGGCCCCACAGATACGCAGTATTTT. Translation gives CASSVGQGPTDTQYF. The J gene is TRBJ2-3, the V gene TRBV11-3, with 8 nucleotides matching TRBD1. V was pared by 5 bases and J by 2 bases, with 6 bases of the junction left unmatched. This CDR3 is built from 15 residues. CDR1 and CDR2 (germline): SGHNT, YENEEA.

This clonotype was picked up a small number of times. The rearrangement joins TRBV7-3 to TRBJ2-3, with 9 bases fitting TRBD2. After removal of 4 bases from V and 2 bases from J, the junction contained 10 bases not matched to a gene. Germline lookup yields CDR1 SGHTA and CDR2 FQGTGA. The CDR3 is 17 residues long. In DNA form, the CDR3 reads TGTGCCAGCAGCTCGACTGGGCTAGCGGGGTTCACAGATACGCAGTATTTT. Translating it yields CASSSTGLAGFTDTQYF. Drawing the rest from reference TRBV7-3 and TRBJ2-3, the complete variable domain is GAGVSQTPSNKVTEKGKYVELRCDPISGHTALYWYRQSLGQGPEFLIYFQGTGAADDSGLPNDRFFAVRPEGSVSTLKIQRTERGDSAVYLCASSSTGLAGFTDTQYFGPGTRLTVL.

This chain joins TRBV5-1 and TRBJ2-1; D possibly corresponds to TRBD1 (6 bases). Trimming removed 5 bases at V and 4 bases at J, with 13 bases between. The CDR3 runs 14 residues. CDR1 SGHRS and CDR2 YFSETQ come from the germline V gene. The CDR3 loop is CASRTGTGYNEQFF. CDR3 coding DNA: TGCGCCAGCAGGACAGGAACGGGGTACAATGAGCAGTTCTTC.

This clonotype was picked up a small number of times. This rearrangement joins TRBV4-1 to TRBJ1-5; no reliable D call. V was pared by 0 bases and J by 3 bases, with 6 bases between. Germline V gives CDR1 MGHRA, CDR2 YSYEKL. The CDR3 runs 14 residues. CDR3 nucleotide sequence: TGCGCCAGCAGCCAAGATGCTGACAATCAGCCCCAGCATTTT. This gives the protein CASSQDADNQPQHF.

J is TRBJ2-7 and V is TRBV29-1; D might be TRBD2 (5 bases). Germline V gives CDR1 SQVTM, CDR2 ANQGSEA. V lost 3 bases to trimming and J lost 4 bases, with 16 bases between them. This CDR3 contains 14 residues. The CDR3 DNA sequence: TGCAGCGTTGAGTCGAGCGGAGCTTCTTACGAGCAGTACTTC. As protein: CSVESSGASYEQYF.

This clonotype was seen once. V usage is TRBV12-3 or TRBV12-4 and J usage is TRBJ2-1; 8 nucleotides match TRBD1. After removal of 6 bases from V and 5 bases from J, the junction contained 9 bases not matched to a gene. The length of the CDR3 is 15 residues. The CDR3 DNA is TGTGCCAGCAGGCCAGGGGGCCGGAGGCACAATGAGCAGTTCTTC. This translates into CASRPGGRRHNEQFF.

This clonotype occurred many times. The V call is TRBV20-1, the J call TRBJ2-7; 11 positions agree with TRBD2. The germline V gene has CDR1 DFQATT and CDR2 SNEGSKA (reference sequence). With V trimmed by 2 bases and J by 10 bases, 7 bases remained unmatched. The CDR3 is made up of 13 amino acids. The CDR3 sequence is CSARPTSGSTQYF. CDR3 nucleotide sequence: TGCAGTGCTAGACCTACTAGCGGGAGCACCCAGTACTTC.

The sample holds a few counts of this clonotype. The chain couples TRBV2 to TRBJ1-1; weak D call: TRBD1 (5 bases). From germline, CDR1 is SNHLY and CDR2 FYNNEI. The ends were cut back, 7 bases at V and 5 bases at J, with 11 bases in the middle. The CDR3 loop spans 12 amino acids. The CDR3 is CASNPRGTEAFF. In nucleotides, the CDR3 is TGTGCCAGCAACCCCCGGGGGACTGAAGCTTTCTTT.